This TCR beta chain was documented in a study of identical twins. CDR3 size: 14 residues. TCRdb independently ran MiXCR on the 5' RACE reads; one entry per CDR3 protein. The sample includes 450,000 or so distinct CDR3 sequences, around 14% of them seen just once. Note on this clonotype: Its target is unknown.

General study points: Beta out-of-frame sequences showed weaker excess sharing between twins. Memory repertoires lacked the insertion deficit that abundant cord blood beta clonotypes showed. Invariant populations such as MAIT and iNKT cells could partly muddle zero-insertion analyses.

This sample also belongs to another study, concerning yellow fever vaccine responses in identical twins.

What was sequenced was CD4+ T cells sorted from blood. This chain connects TRBV21-1 to TRBJ2-7. TRBV21-1 is a pseudogene segment. The TCR comes from a woman under 30 in good health. For the CDR3, the DNA is TGTGCCAGCATGGGATCGACGCATAACTACGAGCAGTACTTC. Translation gives CASMGSTHNYEQYF.